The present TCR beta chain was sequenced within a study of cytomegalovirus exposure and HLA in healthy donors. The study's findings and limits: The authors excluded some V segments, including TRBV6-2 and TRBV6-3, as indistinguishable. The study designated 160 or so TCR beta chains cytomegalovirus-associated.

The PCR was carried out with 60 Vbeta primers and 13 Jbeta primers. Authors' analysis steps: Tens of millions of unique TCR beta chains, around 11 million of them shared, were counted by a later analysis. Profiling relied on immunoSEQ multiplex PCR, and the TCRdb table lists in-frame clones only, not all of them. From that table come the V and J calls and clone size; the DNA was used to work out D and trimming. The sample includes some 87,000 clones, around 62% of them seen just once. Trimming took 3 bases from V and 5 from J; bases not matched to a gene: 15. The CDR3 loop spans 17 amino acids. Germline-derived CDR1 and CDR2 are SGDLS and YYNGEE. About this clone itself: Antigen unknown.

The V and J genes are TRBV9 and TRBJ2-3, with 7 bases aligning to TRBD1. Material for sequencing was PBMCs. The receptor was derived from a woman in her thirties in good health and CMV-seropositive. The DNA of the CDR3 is TGTGCCAGCAGCGCCTCCGGGACAGTGGGCCCCCAAGATACGCAGTATTTT. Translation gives CASSASGTVGPQDTQYF.